The 3 T cell receptor beta chains in this list originate from one sample, sequenced in a study of shared clonotypes between healthy human individuals. Some clones are missing from TCRdb's copy, which holds only in-frame ones; the method was immunoSEQ multiplex PCR. The sample has 450,000 to 600,000 clones, 79% seen once. Sequencing used PBMCs. All receptors come from a woman aged 35 to 49 in good health. Some clones in this sample may be carry-over from other donors' samples.

The rearrangement links TRBV2 to TRBJ1-6; no definite D call. Trimming pared 6 bases from V and 0 bases from J, leaving 15 bases between. The germline CDR1 and CDR2 sequences are SNHLY and FYNNEI. This CDR3 is 17 amino acids long. The CDR3 sequence is CASSEWFLISYNSPLHF. The CDR3 bases are TGTGCCAGCAGCGAGTGGTTCTTAATCTCCTATAATTCACCCCTCCACTTT.

The genes are TRBV5-4 and TRBJ1-4; a possible D gene is TRBD1 (6 bases). Per the germline V gene, CDR1 is SGHNT and CDR2 is YYREEE (reference sequence). This CDR3 contains 15 residues. Deletions cut 4 bases from V and 6 bases from J, with 16 bases between. The CDR3 is CASSREAGADEKLFF. In DNA, the CDR3 is TGTGCCAGCAGCAGAGAAGCAGGGGCGGATGAAAAACTGTTTTTT.

The chain combines TRBV28 with TRBJ2-2; D is perhaps TRBD1 (5 bases). The CDR3 contains 14 residues. Deletions cut 5 bases from V and 1 base from J, with 8 bases between. From germline, CDR1 is MDHEN and CDR2 SYDVKM. The CDR3 DNA reads as TGTGCCAGCAGTAGAGGACAGAACACCGGGGAGCTGTTTTTT. Translating it yields CASSRGQNTGELFF.